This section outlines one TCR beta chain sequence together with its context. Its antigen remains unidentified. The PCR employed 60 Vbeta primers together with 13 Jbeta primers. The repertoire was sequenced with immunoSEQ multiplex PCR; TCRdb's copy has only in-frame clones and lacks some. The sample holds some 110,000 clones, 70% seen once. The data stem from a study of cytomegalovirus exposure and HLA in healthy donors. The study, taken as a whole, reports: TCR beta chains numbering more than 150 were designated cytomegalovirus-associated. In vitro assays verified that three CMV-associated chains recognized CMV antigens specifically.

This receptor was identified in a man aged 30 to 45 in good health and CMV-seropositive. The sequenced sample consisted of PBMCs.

This CDR3 is CASSLRGSNEQFF. DNA of the CDR3: TGTGCCAGCAGTTTAAGGGGTTCCAATGAGCAGTTCTTC. The chain joins TRBV27 to TRBJ2-1, with TRBD1 as a possible D gene (5 bases). CDR1 is MNHEY and CDR2 is SMNVEV in the germline V gene (reference sequence). This CDR3 is 13 amino acids long. Trimming removed 2 bases at V and 6 bases at J, with 8 bases between.